This entry features one T cell receptor beta chain sequence. There is no known antigen for this receptor. Per-nucleotide qualities are absent, and no much larger clonotype sits a single base away. From a lookup of the germline V gene (reference sequence), CDR1 and CDR2 are SEHNR and FQNEAQ. V loses 3 bases, J loses 4 bases, and the germline ends lie 10 bases apart. From its cysteine to its phenylalanine, the CDR3 spans 14 amino acids. Only the CDR3 DNA stays, 42 bases, in frame from base 1. The data belong to a study of OX40 agonist ivuxolimab in advanced cancers. General notes on the study: Ivuxolimab was a fully human IgG2 agonistic monoclonal antibody targeting the costimulatory receptor OX40 (CD134). In the dose-escalation cohort, approximately 82% of patients were male, and the mean age was around 60 years, with a range of roughly 23 to 85. Peripheral TCRbeta sequencing was intended to test whether TCR sequence diversity was altered and clonal T-cell expansion was caused by ivuxolimab. Partial responses occurred in three dose-escalation patients: two with cutaneous melanoma and one with hepatocellular carcinoma. The monotherapy dose-escalation portion (N of about 47 patients) of the phase I ivuxolimab trial is reported in the paper. Of the 50 or so patients in dose escalation, 19 had hepatocellular carcinoma, around 15 had melanoma, 9 had renal cell carcinoma and 9 had head and neck cancer. Intravenous ivuxolimab was administered to patients every 2 weeks at six dose levels: 0.01, 0.1, 0.3, 1.5, 3 and 10 mg/kg. Patients were allowed to have had prior anti-PD-1, anti-PD-L1 or anti-CTLA-4 therapy, and around 43% of the dose-escalation patients had been treated with checkpoint inhibitors.

The full study reports these points: After ivuxolimab, more expanded clones were found on average in CD8+ T cells than in CD4+ T cells. Which antigens the clonally expanded peripheral T cells were specific for was not determined. Low levels of normalized T-cell clonal expansion were also seen in some nonresponding patients. At doses of 0.1 to 3.0 mg/kg, clonal expansion of both CD4+ and CD8+ T cells in blood was seen between baseline and week 6. In the 0.1-3.0 mg/kg groups, partial responders had among the lowest normalized peripheral clonal expansion, particularly in CD8+ T cells.

For sequencing of the TCRbeta CDR3 region, genomic DNA was extracted from the sorted cells. The immunoSEQ Assay was used to sequence the TCRbeta CDR3 regions. Sourced from immuneACCESS, this table was stored by TCRdb with only in-frame sequences that have V and J called. A share of the clones is absent; for the studies checked, an unresolved V gene accounts for under half, and the remainder has no known explanation. Across this sample there are tens of thousands of clones, with around 93% seen only once. Approximately 14% of the sample comes from the top ten. Patients with autoimmune disease history or receiving systemic immunosuppression were excluded from the trial. In every dose cohort, peripheral blood was drawn for TCR sequencing at baseline, cycle 4 day 1, and cycle 7 day 1. Samples came from an open-label, multicenter, first-in-human phase I dose-escalation trial of ivuxolimab. Adults with locally advanced or metastatic melanoma, renal cell carcinoma, hepatocellular carcinoma or head and neck squamous cell carcinoma were enrolled in the trial. Before TCR sequencing, CD4+ T cells and CD8+ T cells were sorted from peripheral blood as separate populations.

The V and J segments used are TRBV7-9 and TRBJ1-5, and the D gene may be TRBD1, 6 bases matching. The sample here was CD4+ or CD8+ T cells sorted from blood, taken in a trial of the OX40 agonist ivuxolimab. This receptor was identified in an adult with an advanced solid tumor such as melanoma, head and neck, liver or kidney cancer. The sequenced DNA is TGTGCCAGCAGCTTTGGCAGGGGAAATCAGCCCCAGCATTTT. Translated, it reads CASSFGRGNQPQHF.